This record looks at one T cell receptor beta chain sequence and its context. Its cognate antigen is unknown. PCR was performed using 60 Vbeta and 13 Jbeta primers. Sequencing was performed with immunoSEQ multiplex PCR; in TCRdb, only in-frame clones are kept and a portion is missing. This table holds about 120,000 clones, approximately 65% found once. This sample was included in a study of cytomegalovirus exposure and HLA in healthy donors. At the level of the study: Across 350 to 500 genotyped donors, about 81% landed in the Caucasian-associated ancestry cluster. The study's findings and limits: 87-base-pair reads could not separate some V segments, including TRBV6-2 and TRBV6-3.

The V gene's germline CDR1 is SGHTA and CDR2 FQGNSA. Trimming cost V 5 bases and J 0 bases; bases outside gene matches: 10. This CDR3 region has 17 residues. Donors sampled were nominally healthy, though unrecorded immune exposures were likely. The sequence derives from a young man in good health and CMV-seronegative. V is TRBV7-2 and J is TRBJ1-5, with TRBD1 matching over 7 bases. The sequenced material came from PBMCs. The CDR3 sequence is CASSQDRVGLSNQPQHF. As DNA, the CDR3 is TGTGCCAGCAGCCAAGACAGGGTCGGGCTTAGCAATCAGCCCCAGCATTTT.